The 27 T cell receptor beta chains listed next were all sequenced from one sample in a study of T cell changes during pregnancy in multiple sclerosis (dated by TCRdb to 2018 to 2020). Libraries were built with the immunoSEQ multiplex PCR assay. Sourced from immuneACCESS, this table was stored by TCRdb with only in-frame sequences that have V and J called. A share of the clones is absent; for the studies checked, an unresolved V gene accounts for under half, and the remainder has no known explanation. The sample has some 60,000 clones on record, roughly 93% of them singletons. Of the sample, under 2% falls within the top ten clones. This specimen was peripheral blood, taken after pregnancy. The origin of the receptors is a female donor with multiple sclerosis, enrolled in a pregnancy study.

The chain couples TRBV29-1 to TRBJ2-3, with 11 bases matching TRBD2. Unmatched junction bases numbered 13, after V lost 1 base and J lost 4 bases. This CDR3 is 18 amino acids long. Germline lookup yields CDR1 SQVTM and CDR2 ANQGSEA. The CDR3 loop is CSVEGWSTSGRSADTQYF. The CDR3 DNA is TGCAGCGTTGAAGGCTGGTCTACTAGCGGGAGAAGCGCAGATACGCAGTATTTT.

In its sample, this clone was seen once. J is TRBJ2-1 and V is TRBV6-4, with 13 bases aligning to TRBD2. Germline loops: CDR1 MRHNA, CDR2 SNTAGT. There are 16 residues in the CDR3. The J segment lost 6 bases and the V segment lost 2 bases, leaving 4 bases of the junction unmatched. As DNA, the CDR3 is TGTGCCAGCAGTGACACCGGGACTAGCGGGGTCAATGAGCAGTTCTTC. It yields the protein CASSDTGTSGVNEQFF.

This chain connects TRBV6-5 to TRBJ1-1, with 8 nucleotides matching TRBD1. V lost 2 bases to trimming and J lost 4 bases; unmatched junction nucleotides: 9. Germline values: CDR1 MNHEY, CDR2 SVGAGI. This CDR3 spans 16 amino acids. In DNA form, the CDR3 reads TGTGCCAGCAGTTACAGCCGGACAGGGTCGTCCACTGAAGCTTTCTTT. Its translation is CASSYSRTGSSTEAFF.

The V call is TRBV5-1, the J call TRBJ2-7; D is unresolved. V dropped 0 bases and J dropped 0 bases, with 7 bases sitting between them. Looked up from germline, CDR1 is SGHRS and CDR2 is YFSETQ. This CDR3 contains 14 residues. The CDR3 spells CASSLGYSSYEQYF. The CDR3 DNA follows: TGCGCCAGCAGCTTGGGGTATAGCTCCTACGAGCAGTACTTC.

The CDR3 DNA is TGCGCCAGCAGCCAAGAGTCAGCGGGAACAGTAGATACGCAGTATTTT. It translates to CASSQESAGTVDTQYF. The rearrangement links TRBV4-3 to TRBJ2-3, with 7 positions matching TRBD2. This CDR3 has 16 residues. Losses at the gene ends were 0 bases for V and 5 bases for J; bases not matched to a gene: 8. Germline V gives CDR1 LGHNA, CDR2 YSLEER.

The gene calls are TRBV28 and TRBJ1-2, with TRBD1 matching 8 bases. CDR1 and CDR2 from the germline V gene are MDHEN and SYDVKM. CDR3 length: 16 amino acids. V gave up 0 bases and J gave up 3 bases; unmatched junction bases: 6. The CDR3 DNA sequence: TGTGCCAGCAGTTTATGGGGGACAGGACTCGACTATGGCTACACCTTC. Its translation: CASSLWGTGLDYGYTF.

V usage is TRBV6-5 and J usage is TRBJ2-1, with D uncertain. Germline V gene lookup returns CDR1 MNHEY and CDR2 SVGAGI. This CDR3 is built from 13 residues. V was cut by 4 bases and J by 3 bases, with 7 bases left in between. CDR3 sequence: CASSSERYNEQFF. DNA for the CDR3: TGTGCCAGCAGTTCCGAGCGCTACAATGAGCAGTTCTTC.

The genes are TRBV7-9 and TRBJ2-5, with 8 bases aligning to TRBD2. The germline V gene encodes CDR1 SEHNR and CDR2 FQNEAQ (reference sequence). With 5 bases clipped from V and 1 base from J, the junction kept 6 bases outside the gene matches. The CDR3 spans 15 residues. CDR3 sequence: CASSRAGGFQETQYF. CDR3 bases: TGTGCCAGCAGCAGGGCGGGGGGATTCCAAGAGACCCAGTACTTC.

This chain links TRBV15 with TRBJ2-3; weak D call: TRBD2 (6 bases). V dropped 0 bases and J dropped 0 bases, with 7 bases sitting between them. The CDR3 consists of 15 residues. Germline CDR1 and CDR2: LNHNV and YYDKDF (reference sequence). The CDR3 loop reads CATSRDGTSTDTQYF. The CDR3 DNA is TGTGCCACCAGCAGAGATGGGACTAGCACAGATACGCAGTATTTT.

The chain is built from TRBV6-5 and TRBJ2-5; TRBD2 matches 8 bases. The last part of the DNA fits TRBJ2-7 better; the J call may be wrong. The CDR3 has 15 amino acids. Germline V gene data show CDR1 as MNHEY and CDR2 as SVGAGI. CDR3: CASSYSLSGRNEQYF. For the CDR3, the DNA is TGTGCCAGCAGTTACTCGTTGAGCGGGAGAAACGAGCAGTACTTC.

As to this clone: At one end the junction does not follow the germline gene, possibly because of a read error. The chain joins TRBV7-7 to TRBJ2-1; 14 bases map to TRBD2. This CDR3 spans 17 amino acids. From germline, CDR1 is SSHAT and CDR2 FNYEAQ (reference sequence). The CDR3 DNA sequence: TGTGCTAGCAGCTTAAATTGGGGACTAGCGGGAGACAATGAGCAGTTCTTC. As protein: CASSLNWGLAGDNEQFF.

The rearrangement joins TRBV7-9 to TRBJ1-1; D remains unclear. V was clipped by 6 bases and J by 4 bases, with 6 bases between them. The CDR3 has 11 residues. Per germline, CDR1 SEHNR and CDR2 FQNEAQ (reference sequence). The CDR3 DNA reads as TGTGCCAGCAGATTTAGCACTGAAGCTTTCTTT. It encodes CASRFSTEAFF. The full variable domain, rest sourced from reference TRBV7-9 and TRBJ1-1, is DTGVSQNPRHKITKRGQNVTFRCDPISEHNRLYWYRQTLGQGPEFLTYFQNEAQLEKSRLLSDRFSAERPKGSFSTLEIQRTEQGDSAMYLCASRFSTEAFFGQGTRLTVV.

The gene calls are TRBV11-2 and TRBJ2-2; D remains ambiguous. The CDR3 is 14 amino acids. Trimming left V 1 base short and J 6 bases short, with 9 bases between. Germline CDR1 is SGHAT and CDR2 is FQNNGV. The CDR3 loop reads CASSLGSGPGELFF. The CDR3 DNA is TGTGCCAGCAGCTTAGGCTCAGGCCCCGGGGAGCTGTTTTTT.

This chain uses TRBV4-3 with TRBJ1-1, with D tentatively TRBD1 (5 bases). The V gene's germline CDR1 is LGHNA and CDR2 YSLEER. Trimming shortened V by 0 bases and J by 4 bases, and 15 bases separated the two germline ends. This CDR3 is 16 amino acids long. CDR3 in DNA: TGCGCCAGCAGCCAAGATGGAGGCGGGAGGGGCACTGAAGCTTTCTTT. It yields the protein CASSQDGGGRGTEAFF.

The chain has TRBV11-3 and TRBJ1-1; D possibly corresponds to TRBD1 (5 bases). CDR1 is SGHNT, CDR2 YENEEA, per germline. V dropped 0 bases and J dropped 12 bases, with 14 bases sitting between them. The CDR3 consists of 13 residues. CDR3 in amino acids: CASSLDAGRQPFF. In nucleotides, the CDR3 is TGTGCCAGCAGCTTAGACGCAGGGCGTCAGCCTTTCTTT. The full variable domain, its missing parts supplied by reference TRBV11-3 and TRBJ1-1, is EAGVVQSPRYKIIEKKQPVAFWCNPISGHNTLYWYLQNLGQGPELLIRYENEEAVDDSQLPKDRFSAERLKGVDSTLKIQPAELGDSAVYLCASSLDAGRQPFFGQGTRLTVV.

The V and J genes are TRBV18 and TRBJ1-6; D might be TRBD1 (5 bases). CDR3 length: 14 residues. Trimming took off 5 bases at V and 9 bases at J, with 14 bases between the two ends. Germline V gene lookup returns CDR1 KGHSH and CDR2 LQKENI. The DNA of the CDR3 is TGTGCCAGCTCAACGGACCAGGGCCTTTCACCCCTCCACTTT. Residues: CASSTDQGLSPLHF.

This chain uses TRBV5-6 with TRBJ1-5, with D possibly matching TRBD1 (6 bases). Germline V gene data show CDR1 as SGHDT and CDR2 as YYEEEE. V lost 0 bases, J lost 3 bases, and 13 bases lay in between. The CDR3 loop spans 16 amino acids. DNA for the CDR3: TGTGCCAGCAGCTTGGCCAGGGGATCCTCCAATCAGCCCCAGCATTTT. Translation: CASSLARGSSNQPQHF.

This clone was counted a single time. The genes are TRBV7-9 and TRBJ1-5; D uncertain. The CDR3 length is 16 residues. CDR1 is SEHNR and CDR2 is FQNEAQ in the germline V gene (reference sequence). V lost 4 bases and J lost 5, with 18 bases in between. The CDR3 DNA reads TGTGCCAGCAGCTCCCATGAGGGCATAGGTCATCAGCCCCAGCATTTT. Its protein is CASSSHEGIGHQPQHF.

The chain uses TRBV11-2 and TRBJ2-7; TRBD1 might be the D (5 bases). The ends were cut back, 10 bases at V and 7 bases at J, with 14 bases in the middle. This CDR3 is 11 amino acids long. Germline V lookup: CDR1 SGHAT, CDR2 FQNNGV. The CDR3 DNA reads TGTGCCACAAGGTCAGGGCGGGAGCAGTACTTC. Amino acids: CATRSGREQYF. Full variable domain (missing parts from reference TRBV11-2 and TRBJ2-7): EAGVAQSPRYKIIEKRQSVAFWCNPISGHATLYWYQQILGQGPKLLIQFQNNGVVDDSQLPKDRFSAERLKGVDSTLKIQPAKLEDSAVYLCATRSGREQYFGPGTRLTVT.

The chain couples TRBV4-2 to TRBJ2-1; D is possibly TRBD2 (5 bases). The CDR3 has 16 residues. Trimming stripped 0 bases from V and 1 base from J, with 10 bases between. The germline CDR1 and CDR2 sequences are LGHNA and YNFKEQ. DNA for the CDR3: TGTGCCAGCAGCCAAGATTCCACGGGGTCCTACAATGAGCAGTTCTTC. It codes for CASSQDSTGSYNEQFF.

The DNA of the CDR3 is TGTGCCAGCAGCTTAGTAGTGTCGGAGGTTGCCGGGGAGCTGTTTTTT. Translating gives CASSLVVSEVAGELFF. The chain links TRBV7-6 to TRBJ2-2; tentatively, D is TRBD2 (5 bases). In germline, CDR1 is SGHVS, CDR2 FNYEAQ. The CDR3 is 16 amino acids. Trimming left V 1 base short and J 6 bases short, with 15 bases between.

The rearrangement joins TRBV5-6 to TRBJ2-1; 11 bases agree with TRBD2. The V and J ends lost 4 bases and 5 bases, in that order; junction bases with no gene match: 8. Germline V gene data show CDR1 as SGHDT and CDR2 as YYEEEE. CDR3 length equals 16 residues. CDR3 nucleotides: TGTGCCAGCAGCAACTCGGGACTAGCGGACCACAATGAGCAGTTCTTC. The encoded protein is CASSNSGLADHNEQFF.

This sequence joins TRBV30 and TRBJ2-4; weak D call: TRBD1 (5 bases). Trimming removed 6 bases at V and 1 base at J, with 28 bases between. The CDR3 sequence is 19 residues long. Looked up from germline, CDR1 is GTSNPN and CDR2 is SVGIG (reference sequence). DNA of the CDR3: TGTGCCTGCCTACCTACTGGCGGAAGGGGTTTCAGTGCCAAAAACATTCAGTACTTC. It yields the protein CACLPTGGRGFSAKNIQYF.

This chain connects TRBV5-3 to TRBJ2-5; 13 nucleotides align to TRBD2. TRBV5-3 is sorted into the ORF group, with uncertain function. J lost 0 bases, V lost 4 bases, and 6 bases had no gene match. The CDR3 runs to 17 residues. CDR3 sequence: CARSVAGTSGDQETQYF. CDR3 bases: TGTGCCAGAAGCGTCGCCGGGACTAGCGGGGACCAAGAGACCCAGTACTTC.

Regarding this clone: Germline and junction disagree at one end, which may indicate a read error. The chain's CDR3 is CASSLGQGYERYF. CDR3 in DNA: TGCGCCAGCAGTTTAGGACAAGGCTACGAGCGGTACTTC. This chain connects TRBV5-1 to TRBJ2-7; tentative D call: TRBD1 (5 bases). Germline V lookup: CDR1 SGHRS, CDR2 YFSETQ. This CDR3 is 13 amino acids long.

V and J are TRBV29-1 and TRBJ2-3; D is perhaps TRBD1 (6 bases). CDR1 and CDR2 (germline): SQVTM, ANQGSEA. The CDR3 spans 13 residues. Between the trimmed V and J ends, which lost 0 bases and 9 bases, there was a span of 13 bases. The CDR3 sequence is CSVEDGRGATQYF. The CDR3 DNA is TGCAGCGTTGAAGATGGCAGGGGAGCGACGCAGTATTTT.

This chain joins TRBV27 and TRBJ2-5; tentative D call: TRBD2 (6 bases). CDR1 is MNHEY and CDR2 is SMNVEV in the germline V gene (reference sequence). The CDR3 runs to 14 residues. Trimming removed 3 bases at V and 5 bases at J, with 13 bases between. This chain's CDR3 is CASSFSSRGETQYF. The CDR3 bases are TGTGCCAGCAGTTTCTCTTCTCGGGGGGAGACCCAGTACTTC.